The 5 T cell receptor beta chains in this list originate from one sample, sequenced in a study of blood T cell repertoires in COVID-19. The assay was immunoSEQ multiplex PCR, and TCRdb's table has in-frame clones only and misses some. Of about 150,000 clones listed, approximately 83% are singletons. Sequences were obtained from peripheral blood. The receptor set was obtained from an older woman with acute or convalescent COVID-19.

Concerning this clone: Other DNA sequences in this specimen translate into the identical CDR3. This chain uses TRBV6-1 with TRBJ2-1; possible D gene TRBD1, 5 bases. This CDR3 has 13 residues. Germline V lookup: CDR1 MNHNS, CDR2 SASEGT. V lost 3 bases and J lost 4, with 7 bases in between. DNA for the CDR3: TGTGCCAGCAGTGAGGACACTTACAATGAGCAGTTCTTC. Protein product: CASSEDTYNEQFF.

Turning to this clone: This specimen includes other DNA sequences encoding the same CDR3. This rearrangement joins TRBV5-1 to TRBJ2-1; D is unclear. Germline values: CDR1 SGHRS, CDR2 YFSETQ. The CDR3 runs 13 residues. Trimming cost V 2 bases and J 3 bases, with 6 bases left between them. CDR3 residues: CASSLPGYNEQFF. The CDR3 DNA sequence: TGCGCCAGCAGCTTACCGGGCTACAATGAGCAGTTCTTC. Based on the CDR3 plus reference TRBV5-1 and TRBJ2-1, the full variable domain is KAGVTQTPRYLIKTRGQQVTLSCSPISGHRSVSWYQQTPGQGLQFLFEYFSETQRNKGNFPGRFSGRQFSNSRSEMNVSTLELGDSALYLCASSLPGYNEQFFGPGTRLTVL.

CDR3 in amino acids: CSVRDTATKQYF. The DNA of the CDR3 is TGCAGCGTTAGGGACACAGCTACGAAGCAGTACTTC. V is TRBV29-1 and J is TRBJ2-7; D possibly corresponds to TRBD1 (6 bases). Germline CDR1 and CDR2: SQVTM and ANQGSEA. The CDR3 has 12 amino acids. Trimming cost V 5 bases and J 8 bases, with 16 bases left between them.

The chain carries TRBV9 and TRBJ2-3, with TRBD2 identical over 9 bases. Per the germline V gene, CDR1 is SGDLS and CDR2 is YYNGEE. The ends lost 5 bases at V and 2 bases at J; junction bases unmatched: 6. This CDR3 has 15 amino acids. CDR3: CASSEAGGYTDTQYF. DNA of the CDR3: TGTGCCAGCAGTGAAGCGGGGGGATACACAGATACGCAGTATTTT.

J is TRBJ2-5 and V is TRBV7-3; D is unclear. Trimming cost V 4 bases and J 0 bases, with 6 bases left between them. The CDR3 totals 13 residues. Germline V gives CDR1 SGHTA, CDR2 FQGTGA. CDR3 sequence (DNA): TGTGCCAGCAGCTCTACCTACCAAGAGACCCAGTACTTC. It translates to CASSSTYQETQYF.